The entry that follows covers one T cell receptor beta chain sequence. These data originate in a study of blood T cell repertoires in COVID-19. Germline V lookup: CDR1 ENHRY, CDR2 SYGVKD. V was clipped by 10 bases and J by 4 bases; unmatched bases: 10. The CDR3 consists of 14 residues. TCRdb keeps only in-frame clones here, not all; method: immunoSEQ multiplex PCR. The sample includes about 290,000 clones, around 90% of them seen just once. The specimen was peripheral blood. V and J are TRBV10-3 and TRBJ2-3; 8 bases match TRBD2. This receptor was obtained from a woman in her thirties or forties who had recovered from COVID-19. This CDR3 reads CATQSGSGADTQYF. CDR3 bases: TGTGCCACCCAAAGCGGGAGCGGGGCAGATACGCAGTATTTT.